This TCR beta chain appears in the sequencing data of a study of cytomegalovirus exposure and HLA in healthy donors. Background on the study: There were 117 million unique TCR beta sequences, drawn from some 180 million T cells, in an earlier analysis. Of all 380 or so donors who were genotyped, under 90% belonged to the Caucasian-associated ancestry cluster.

CDR3 length equals 14 residues. The germline CDR1 and CDR2 sequences are SGHRS and YFSETQ. V trimming: 0 bases; J trimming: 5 bases; junction bases outside the gene matches: 2. The PCR was carried out with 60 Vbeta primers and 13 Jbeta primers. The data were produced by immunoSEQ multiplex PCR, yet TCRdb's version contains in-frame clones alone and is incomplete. The table includes 120,000 to 150,000 clones, 65% to 80% detected once. The rearrangement joins TRBV5-1 to TRBJ1-3, with 7 bases fitting TRBD1. This clonotype was obtained from a woman in her 40s in good health and CMV-seronegative. What was sequenced was PBMCs. The CDR3 DNA reads as TGCGCCAGCAGCTTGGGACAGGGAAGAAACACCATATATTTT. It yields the protein CASSLGQGRNTIYF.